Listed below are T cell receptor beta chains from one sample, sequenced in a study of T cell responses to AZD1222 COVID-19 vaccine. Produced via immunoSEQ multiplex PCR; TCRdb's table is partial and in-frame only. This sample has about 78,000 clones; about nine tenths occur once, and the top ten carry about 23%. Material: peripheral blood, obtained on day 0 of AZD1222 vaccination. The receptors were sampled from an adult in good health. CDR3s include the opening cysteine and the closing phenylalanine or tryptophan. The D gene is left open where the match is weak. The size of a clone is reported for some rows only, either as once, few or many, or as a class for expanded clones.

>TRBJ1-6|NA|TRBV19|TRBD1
CASSMTGARNSPLHF
TGTGCCAGTAGTATGACAGGGGCCCGGAATTCACCCCTCCACTTT
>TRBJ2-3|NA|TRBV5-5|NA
CASSLEGDTQYF
TGTGCCAGCAGCTTGGAGGGGGATACGCAGTATTTT
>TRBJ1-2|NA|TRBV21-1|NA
CASTTGTYGYTF
TGTGCCAGCACCACAGGGACCTATGGCTACACCTTC
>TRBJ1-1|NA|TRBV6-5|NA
CASSYSGGGTEAFF
TGTGCCAGCAGTTACTCGGGGGGGGGCACTGAAGCTTTCTTT
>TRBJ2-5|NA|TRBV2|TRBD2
CASSEGTSPQTQYF
TGTGCCAGCAGTGAAGGGACTAGCCCCCAGACCCAGTACTTC
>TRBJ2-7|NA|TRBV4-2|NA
CASSQGQESYEQYF
TGTGCCAGCAGCCAAGGGCAAGAATCCTACGAGCAGTACTTC
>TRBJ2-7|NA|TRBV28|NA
CASSLLAWEQYF
TGTGCCAGCAGTTTACTAGCGTGGGAGCAGTACTTC
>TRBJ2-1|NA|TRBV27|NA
CASSTPYNEQFF
TGTGCCAGCAGTACCCCCTACAATGAGCAGTTCTTC
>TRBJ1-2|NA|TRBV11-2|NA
CASSQLQGLYYGYTF
TGTGCCAGCAGCCAATTACAGGGACTGTACTATGGCTACACCTTC
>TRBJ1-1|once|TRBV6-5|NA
CASTRANWGTEAFF
TGTGCCAGCACCCGGGCCAATTGGGGGACTGAAGCTTTCTTT
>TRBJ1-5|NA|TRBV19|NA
CASSIVVGNQPQHF
TGTGCCAGTAGTATAGTGGTGGGCAATCAGCCCCAGCATTTT
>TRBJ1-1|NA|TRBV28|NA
CASTRGGPHTEAFF
TGTGCCAGCACCCGGGGGGGCCCTCACACTGAAGCTTTCTTT
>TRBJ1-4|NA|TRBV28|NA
CASSANRGPGTRAFF
TGTGCCAGCAGTGCGAACCGGGGCCCCGGAACGAGGGCTTTTTTT
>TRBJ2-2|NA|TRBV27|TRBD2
CASSASGSSNTGELFF
TGTGCCAGCTCGGCTAGCGGGTCCTCGAACACCGGGGAGCTGTTTTTT
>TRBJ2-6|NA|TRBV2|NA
CASTGRVGRSGANVLTF
TGTGCCAGCACCGGAAGGGTAGGGCGCTCTGGGGCCAACGTCCTGACTTTC
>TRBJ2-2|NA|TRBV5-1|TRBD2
CASSPGSSGTNTGELFF
TGCGCCAGCAGCCCGGGGAGTAGCGGGACGAACACCGGGGAGCTGTTTTTT
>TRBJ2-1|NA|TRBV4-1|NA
CASSQGGPWGNEQFF
TGCGCCAGCAGCCAGGGGGGACCCTGGGGCAATGAGCAGTTCTTC
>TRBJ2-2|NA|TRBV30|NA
CAWSWDNGGELFF
TGTGCCTGGAGTTGGGACAATGGCGGGGAGCTGTTTTTT
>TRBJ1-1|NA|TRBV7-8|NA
CASSLTGPNTEAFF
TGTGCCAGCAGCTTAACAGGGCCGAACACTGAAGCTTTCTTT
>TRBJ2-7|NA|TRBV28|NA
CASSSSGGVEFLEQYF
TGTGCCAGCAGCTCGTCCGGCGGGGTGGAGTTCCTGGAGCAGTACTTC
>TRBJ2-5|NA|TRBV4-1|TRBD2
CASSQSRSRGVQETQYF
TGCGCCAGCAGCCAATCACGTTCGCGGGGGGTACAAGAGACCCAGTACTTC
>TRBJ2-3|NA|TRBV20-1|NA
CSAINGDTQYF
TGCAGTGCTATAAACGGGGATACGCAGTATTTT
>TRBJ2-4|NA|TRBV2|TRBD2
CASTQGAGGAHIQYF
TGTGCCAGCACCCAAGGGGCGGGGGGCGCACACATTCAGTACTTC
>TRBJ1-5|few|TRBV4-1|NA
CASSLRTGLNQPQHF
TGCGCCAGCAGCCTTAGAACAGGGCTAAATCAGCCCCAGCATTTT
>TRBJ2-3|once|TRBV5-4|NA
CASSLSSSGTDTQYF
TGTGCCAGCAGCTTGTCGTCTAGCGGCACAGATACGCAGTATTTT
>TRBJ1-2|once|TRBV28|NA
CASSQMPPGSYTF
TGTGCCAGCAGTCAGATGCCCCCAGGGAGTTACACCTTC
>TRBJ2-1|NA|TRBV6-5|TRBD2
CASFTGTSGSTEQFF
TGTGCCAGCTTTACCGGGACTAGCGGGAGCACTGAGCAGTTCTTC
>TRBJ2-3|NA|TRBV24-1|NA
CATSDPGPATDTQYF
TGTGCCACCAGTGACCCGGGACCAGCCACAGATACGCAGTATTTT
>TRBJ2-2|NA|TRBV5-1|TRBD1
CASTSTGTANTGELFF
TGCGCCAGCACCTCAACCGGGACAGCGAACACCGGGGAGCTGTTTTTT
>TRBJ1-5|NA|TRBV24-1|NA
CATTGTDYSNQPQHF
TGTGCCACCACCGGGACCGATTATAGCAATCAGCCCCAGCATTTT
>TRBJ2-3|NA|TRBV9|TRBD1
CASSFRDRVTDTQYF
TGTGCCAGCAGTTTCCGGGACAGGGTAACAGATACGCAGTATTTT
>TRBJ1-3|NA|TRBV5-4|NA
CASSGGTDSSGNTIYF
TGTGCCAGCAGCGGTGGGACTGACTCCTCTGGAAACACCATATATTTT
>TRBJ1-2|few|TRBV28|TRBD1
CASSLSKTGVGYGYTF
TGTGCCAGCAGTTTATCCAAGACAGGGGTGGGGTATGGCTACACCTTC
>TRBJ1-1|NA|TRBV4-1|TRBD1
CASSQVGTGRTEAFF
TGCGCCAGCAGCCAAGTTGGGACAGGGAGAACTGAAGCTTTCTTT
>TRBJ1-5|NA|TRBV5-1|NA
CASSSGDNQPQHF
TGCGCCAGCAGTTCAGGGGACAATCAGCCCCAGCATTTT
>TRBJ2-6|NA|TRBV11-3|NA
CASSLDSSGANVLTF
TGTGCCAGCAGCCTAGACAGCTCTGGGGCCAACGTCCTGACTTTC
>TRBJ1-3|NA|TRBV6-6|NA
CASSQQYHGTDSGNTIYF
TGTGCCAGCAGTCAACAATACCACGGAACGGACTCTGGAAACACCATATATTTT
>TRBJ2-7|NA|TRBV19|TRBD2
CASSTRTSGYEQYF
TGTGCCAGTAGTACTCGGACTAGCGGCTACGAGCAGTACTTC
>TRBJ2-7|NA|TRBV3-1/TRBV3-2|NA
CASSQYNEQYF
TGTGCCAGCAGCCAGTATAACGAGCAGTACTTC
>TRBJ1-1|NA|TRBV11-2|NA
CASSLGGFMNTEAFF
TGTGCCAGCAGCTTAGGCGGATTCATGAACACTGAAGCTTTCTTT
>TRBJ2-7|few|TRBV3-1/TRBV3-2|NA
CASSQLDRRDEQYF
TGTGCCAGCAGCCAGCTAGACAGACGGGACGAGCAGTACTTC
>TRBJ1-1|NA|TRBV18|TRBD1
CASSRDRGPNRNTEAFF
TGTGCCAGCTCACGGGACAGGGGGCCCAATAGGAACACTGAAGCTTTCTTT
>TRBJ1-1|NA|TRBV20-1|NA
CSARVNTEAFF
TGCAGTGCTAGGGTGAACACTGAAGCTTTCTTT
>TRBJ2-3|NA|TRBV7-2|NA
CASSLVASALADTQYF
TGTGCCAGCAGCTTAGTAGCTAGCGCCTTGGCAGATACGCAGTATTTT
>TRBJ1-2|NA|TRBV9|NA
CASSVGTGHLYGYTF
TGTGCCAGCAGCGTAGGTACAGGGCATCTCTATGGCTACACCTTC
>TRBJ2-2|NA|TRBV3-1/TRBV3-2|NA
CASSQVAGSLPGELFF
TGTGCCAGCAGCCAAGTTGCGGGTAGCCTCCCCGGGGAGCTGTTTTTT
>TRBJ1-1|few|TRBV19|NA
CASSPIGAFF
TGTGCCAGTAGTCCAATTGGAGCTTTCTTT
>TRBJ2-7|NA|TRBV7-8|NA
CASSLANLDSLTNF
TGTGCCAGCAGCTTAGCCAATTTGGACAGCCTCACCAACTTC
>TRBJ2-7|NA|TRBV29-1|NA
CSVRRGYEQYF
TGCAGCGTTCGTCGGGGCTACGAGCAGTACTTC
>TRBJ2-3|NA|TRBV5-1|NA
CASSLESGRRGDTQYF
TGCGCCAGCAGCTTGGAGAGTGGAAGGAGGGGGGATACGCAGTATTTT
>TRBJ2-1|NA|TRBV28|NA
CASSLGGAPNEQFF
TGTGCCAGCAGTTTGGGGGGCGCCCCCAATGAGCAGTTCTTC
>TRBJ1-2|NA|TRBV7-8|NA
CASSLAGQQYGYTF
TGTGCCAGCAGCTTAGCCGGGCAGCAGTATGGCTACACCTTC